A single sample gave rise to the 26 T cell receptor beta chains below, sequenced in a study of blood T cell repertoires in COVID-19 (dated by TCRdb to 2019 to 2021). Libraries came from the immunoSEQ multiplex PCR assay. TCRdb obtained this table from immuneACCESS and retained in-frame rearrangements with V and J assigned. These tables miss some clones; where compared with another copy, unresolved V genes account for less than half of the shortfall, and the remainder is unexplained. The sample profile shows 57,000 or so clones; around 79% of them were found once. Roughly 20% of the sample comes from the top ten. Sequencing was performed on peripheral blood. The source of these receptors is a man in his 60s with acute or convalescent COVID-19.

The V and J genes are TRBV2 and TRBJ2-5; D ambiguous. The CDR3 totals 14 residues. V was pared by 6 bases and J by 5 bases, with 16 bases between. Germline CDR1 reads SNHLY; CDR2 reads FYNNEI. This chain's CDR3 is CASRVDELRETQYF. CDR3 nucleotide sequence: TGTGCCAGCAGGGTAGACGAACTGAGGGAGACCCAGTACTTC. The variable domain in full, completed from reference TRBV2 and TRBJ2-5, reads EPEVTQTPSHQVTQMGQEVILRCVPISNHLYFYWYRQILGQKVEFLVSFYNNEISEKSEIFDDQFSVERPDGSNFTLKIRSTKLEDSAMYFCASRVDELRETQYFGPGTRLLVL.

The table lists this clone with a few counts. The chain uses TRBV29-1 and TRBJ2-7; 7 bases agree with TRBD1. The germline gives CDR1 SQVTM, CDR2 ANQGSEA. This CDR3 spans 17 amino acids. Unmatched junction bases numbered 13, after V lost 0 bases and J lost 2 bases. This chain's CDR3 is CSVEDPAGTVTPYEQYF. CDR3 DNA: TGCAGCGTTGAAGATCCCGCCGGGACAGTCACCCCCTACGAGCAGTACTTC.

The rearrangement uses TRBV18 and TRBJ2-7; TRBD1 matches 7 bases. After removal of 1 base from V and 1 base from J, the junction contained 7 bases not matched to a gene. Germline V CDR1 and CDR2: KGHSH, LQKENI. The CDR3 sequence is 16 residues long. This chain's CDR3 is CASSPLVRQGSYEQYF. The CDR3 bases are TGTGCCAGCTCACCACTCGTCCGACAGGGATCCTACGAGCAGTACTTC.

The count of this clone is one. The rearrangement links TRBV6-2 or TRBV6-3 to TRBJ1-2; perhaps TRBD1 as D (5 bases). The V end was cut by 0 bases, the J end by 8 bases, with 13 bases between. Germline V gene data show CDR1 as MNHEY and CDR2 as SVGEGT. The CDR3 covers 14 residues. The CDR3 is CASSYSMTVEGYTF. The CDR3 nucleotides read TGTGCCAGCAGTTACTCGATGACAGTTGAAGGCTACACCTTC.

DNA of the CDR3: TGCGCCAGCAGCTTGGATGGCAGTTCCTTGAACACCGGGGAGCTGTTTTTT. It is translated as CASSLDGSSLNTGELFF. The chain couples TRBV5-1 to TRBJ2-2, with D hard to call. Trimming took off 0 bases at V and 1 base at J, with 13 bases between the two ends. The CDR3 runs 17 residues. The V gene's germline CDR1 is SGHRS and CDR2 YFSETQ. The variable domain in full, with the rest retrieved from reference TRBV5-1 and TRBJ2-2, is KAGVTQTPRYLIKTRGQQVTLSCSPISGHRSVSWYQQTPGQGLQFLFEYFSETQRNKGNFPGRFSGRQFSNSRSEMNVSTLELGDSALYLCASSLDGSSLNTGELFFGEGSRLTVL.

V is TRBV27 and J is TRBJ2-7, with 11 bases that match TRBD2. Trimming cost V 5 bases and J 4 bases; bases outside gene matches: 10. Germline V gene data show CDR1 as MNHEY and CDR2 as SMNVEV (reference sequence). The CDR3 loop spans 16 amino acids. CDR3 amino acids: CASSPRITSGSYEQYF. The CDR3 DNA sequence: TGTGCCAGCAGTCCGCGAATTACTAGCGGGAGTTACGAGCAGTACTTC.

The chain recombines TRBV4-2 with TRBJ1-1; 8 bases are a match to TRBD1. The CDR3 contains 14 residues. V lost 0 bases and J lost 9; bases outside the gene matches: 6. Germline lookup yields CDR1 LGHNA and CDR2 YNFKEQ. The CDR3 is CASSQDVRGRQAFF. CDR3 bases: TGTGCCAGCAGCCAAGATGTCAGGGGGCGTCAAGCTTTCTTT.

The CDR3 coding sequence is TGTGCCCGACATAGCGAGATCAACAATGAGCAGTTCTTC. This sequence encodes CARHSEINNEQFF. V and J are TRBV30 and TRBJ2-1; tentatively, D is TRBD2 (5 bases). Germline assignment: CDR1 GTSNPN and CDR2 SVGIG (reference sequence). The germline V and J ends were trimmed by 8 bases and 5 bases, with 16 bases remaining between them. The CDR3 sequence is 13 residues long.

The rearrangement uses TRBV11-2 and TRBJ1-3; 9 bases are shared with TRBD1. CDR3 size: 14 residues. CDR1 is SGHAT, CDR2 FQNNGV, per germline. The V gene end was trimmed by 1 base and the J gene end by 7 bases; junction bases not matched to a gene: 2. As DNA, the CDR3 is TGTGCCAGCAGCTTAGCAGGACAGGGGAACACCATATATTTT. This translates into CASSLAGQGNTIYF.

The chain recombines TRBV28 with TRBJ2-3; D possibly corresponds to TRBD2 (6 bases). The germline V and J ends were trimmed by 3 bases and 2 bases, with 24 bases remaining between them. The CDR3 loop spans 19 amino acids. CDR1 MDHEN and CDR2 SYDVKM come from the germline V gene. This chain's CDR3 is CASSLVDRDSLLYTDTQYF. In nucleotides, the CDR3 is TGTGCCAGCAGTTTGGTTGACCGGGACTCCCTTCTATACACAGATACGCAGTATTTT.

V gene TRBV6-5 combines with J gene TRBJ2-7; 9 positions agree with TRBD1. Germline loops: CDR1 MNHEY, CDR2 SVGAGI. With V trimmed by 2 bases and J by 5 bases, 1 base remained unmatched. The CDR3 runs to 13 residues. The CDR3 spells CASSYDRGNEQYF. CDR3 in DNA: TGTGCCAGCAGTTACGACAGGGGGAACGAGCAGTACTTC.

The chain employs TRBV3-1 (or the pseudogene TRBV3-2) and TRBJ1-1; D gene ambiguous. This CDR3 contains 15 residues. V lost 0 bases, J lost 0 bases, and 8 bases lay in between. Germline CDR1 reads LGHDT; CDR2 reads YNNKEL (reference sequence). The CDR3 nucleotides read TGTGCCAGCAGCCAAGAGTACTCTATGAACACTGAAGCTTTCTTT. Its translation: CASSQEYSMNTEAFF.

The V and J genes are TRBV15 and TRBJ2-3; 7 bases are shared with TRBD2. Germline assignment: CDR1 LNHNV and CDR2 YYDKDF (reference sequence). V dropped 0 bases and J dropped 5; count of bases not matched to a gene: 8. This CDR3 is 16 amino acids long. CDR3 coding DNA: TGTGCCACCAGCAGAGAACTTGGGGGGGACGAAGATACGCAGTATTTT. Protein sequence: CATSRELGGDEDTQYF.

This clone appeared once. The chain carries TRBV7-9 and TRBJ2-3; TRBD2 matches at 7 bases. V lost 3 bases, J lost 9 bases, and 12 bases stayed unmatched. Germline values: CDR1 SEHNR, CDR2 FQNEAQ (reference sequence). The CDR3 contains 15 residues. The CDR3 coding sequence is TGTGCCAGCAGCTTTAGCGGGTCCTCCCGAGGGACGCAGTATTTT. This codes for CASSFSGSSRGTQYF.

The J gene is TRBJ1-1, the V gene TRBV18; 8 bases agree with TRBD1. Unmatched junction bases numbered 5, after V lost 3 bases and J lost 5 bases. Germline V CDR1 and CDR2: KGHSH, LQKENI. The CDR3 sequence is 14 residues long. The CDR3 sequence: CASSPGQGKTEAFF. The CDR3 coding sequence is TGTGCCAGCTCACCTGGACAGGGCAAGACTGAAGCTTTCTTT.

For this clone: At the DNA level, this CDR3 is encoded by other sequences in the same sample as well. This chain's CDR3 is CSASRLAVSYEQYF. CDR3 nucleotide sequence: TGCAGTGCTAGTCGACTAGCGGTCTCCTACGAGCAGTACTTC. The gene calls are TRBV20-1 and TRBJ2-7, with 9 bases fitting TRBD2. CDR3 length: 14 amino acids. Germline V lookup: CDR1 DFQATT, CDR2 SNEGSKA (reference sequence). V lost 3 bases and J lost 0; bases outside the gene matches: 3.

The chain combines TRBV6-1 with TRBJ2-7; 7 bases agree with TRBD2. This CDR3 has 15 residues. Germline V gene lookup returns CDR1 MNHNS and CDR2 SASEGT. V was pared by 2 bases and J by 3 bases, with 7 bases of the junction left unmatched. The CDR3 coding sequence is TGTGCCAGCAGTGAACGGAGCGGGATCCACTACGAGCAGTACTTC. It specifies CASSERSGIHYEQYF.

In DNA, the CDR3 is TGTGCCAGCAGGAGGGACACCAATCAGCCCCAGCATTTT. It codes for CASRRDTNQPQHF. The V and J genes are TRBV2 and TRBJ1-5; D might be TRBD1 (6 bases). V lost 6 bases and J 3 bases, leaving 9 bases between the germline ends. CDR3 size: 13 residues. CDR1 is SNHLY and CDR2 is FYNNEI in the germline V gene.

J is TRBJ2-3 and V is TRBV27; no reliable D call. V was cut by 7 bases and J by 0 bases, with 11 bases left in between. Germline loops: CDR1 MNHEY, CDR2 SMNVEV (reference sequence). This CDR3 region has 14 residues. The CDR3 sequence is CASKAETSTDTQYF. The CDR3 DNA reads as TGTGCCAGCAAAGCCGAGACTAGCACAGATACGCAGTATTTT.

The CDR3 protein is CASSYSVDLNYGYTF. CDR3 DNA sequence: TGTGCCAGCAGTTACTCGGTAGATCTAAACTATGGCTACACCTTC. The chain employs TRBV6-6 and TRBJ1-2; D is undetermined. CDR3 length equals 15 residues. Trimming stripped 0 bases from V and 2 bases from J, with 10 bases between. Germline CDR1 and CDR2: MNHNY and SVGAGI (reference sequence).

The rearrangement uses TRBV30 and TRBJ1-2, with TRBD1 matching over 7 bases. This CDR3 spans 13 amino acids. Unmatched junction bases numbered 5, after V lost 5 bases and J lost 2 bases. CDR1 is GTSNPN and CDR2 is SVGIG in the germline V gene (reference sequence). DNA for the CDR3: TGTGCCTGGTCTAGGACAGGAAACTATGGCTACACCTTC. The encoded protein is CAWSRTGNYGYTF. The entire variable domain, with the rest obtained from reference TRBV30 and TRBJ1-2, is as follows: SQTIHQWPATLVQPVGSPLSLECTVEGTSNPNLYWYRQAAGRGLQLLFYSVGIGQISSEVPQNLSASRPQDRQFILSSKKLLLSDSGFYLCAWSRTGNYGYTFGSGTRLTVV.

V gene TRBV4-2 combines with J gene TRBJ2-6, with 11 bases aligning to TRBD1. V was clipped by 0 bases and J by 1 base; unmatched bases: 8. This CDR3 region has 20 residues. CDR1 and CDR2 from the germline V gene are LGHNA and YNFKEQ. The CDR3 nucleotides are TGTGCCAGCAGCCAAGAGTGGACAGGGGGCCTTTCTTCTGGGGCCAACGTCCTGACTTTC. Translated: CASSQEWTGGLSSGANVLTF.

This chain uses TRBV6-5 with TRBJ2-2, with TRBD2 matching over 9 bases. V lost 7 bases, J lost 7 bases, and 10 bases stayed unmatched. The CDR3 is 15 amino acids. CDR1 is MNHEY, CDR2 SVGAGI, per germline. CDR3: CASKAAGGAVGELFF. The CDR3 nucleotides are TGTGCCAGCAAGGCAGCGGGAGGCGCGGTCGGGGAGCTGTTTTTT.

This clone occurred a few times. The chain couples TRBV11-2 to TRBJ2-3, with TRBD2 matching over 8 bases. This CDR3 is built from 18 residues. V was clipped by 1 base and J by 3 bases; unmatched bases: 12. The V gene's germline CDR1 is SGHAT and CDR2 FQNNGV. CDR3: CASSLGIGGARITDTQYF. The CDR3 nucleotides are TGTGCCAGCAGCTTAGGAATCGGGGGGGCGCGCATTACAGATACGCAGTATTTT.

The chain uses TRBV18 and TRBJ2-7; the match to TRBD1 covers 8 bases. Germline trimming cut 2 bases from V and 3 bases from J; bases unmatched to any gene: 3. From germline, CDR1 is KGHSH and CDR2 LQKENI. CDR3 length equals 14 residues. The CDR3 DNA is TGTGCCAGCTCACCAATTGACAGGGGCTACGAGCAGTACTTC. Protein product: CASSPIDRGYEQYF.

This clone has more than one count but fewer than ten. The chain employs TRBV6-5 and TRBJ1-1; 11 bases are a match to TRBD1. V was pared by 7 bases and J by 3 bases, with 7 bases of the junction left unmatched. The length of the CDR3 is 15 residues. Germline assignment: CDR1 MNHEY and CDR2 SVGAGI. The CDR3 bases are TGTGCCAGCAATGCCCGGACAGGGGGCCACACTGAAGCTTTCTTT. This encodes CASNARTGGHTEAFF.